These 27 T cell receptor beta chains originate from one sample sequenced in a study of CD8 T cells in ankylosing spondylitis. MiXCR, applied by TCRdb to the 5' RACE reads, yields one record per CDR3 protein. The data show about 360,000 distinct CDR3 sequences, approximately 22% seen once. Sequenced input: blood, either unsorted or a sorted T cell fraction (not recorded which). All receptors come from a male donor with ankylosing spondylitis or in good health (not recorded which).

The chain links TRBV20-1 to TRBJ2-3; TRBD2 matches 8 bases. Unmatched junction bases numbered 7, after V lost 3 bases and J lost 5 bases. CDR1 is DFQATT, CDR2 SNEGSKA, per germline (reference sequence). The CDR3 is made up of 14 amino acids. The CDR3 sequence is CSASLSGGQDTQYF. The DNA for the CDR3 is TGCAGTGCTAGTCTGTCGGGGGGGCAAGATACGCAGTATTTT.

This chain uses TRBV3-1 with TRBJ1-1; the D is unclear. CDR1 is LGHDT and CDR2 is YNNKEL in the germline V gene (reference sequence). The V end lost 0 bases, the J end lost 4 bases, and 12 bases lay between the germline ends. The CDR3 is 15 residues long. CDR3 amino acids: CASSQDPGRGTEAFF. CDR3 bases: TGTGCCAGCAGCCAAGATCCTGGGCGAGGCACTGAAGCTTTCTTT.

In this sample, this clonotype turned up a few times. V and J are TRBV9 and TRBJ1-4; D is unresolved. The CDR3 runs 15 residues. The germline V and J ends were trimmed by 3 bases and 5 bases, with 14 bases remaining between them. Looked up from germline, CDR1 is SGDLS and CDR2 is YYNGEE. DNA of the CDR3: TGTGCCAGCAGCGACCATGGCAGGCTGAATGAAAAACTGTTTTTT. Its protein is CASSDHGRLNEKLFF.

This clonotype has at least ten counts. The genes are TRBV27 and TRBJ2-7; tentatively, D is TRBD2 (6 bases). The germline CDR1 and CDR2 sequences are MNHEY and SMNVEV (reference sequence). V lost 3 bases to trimming and J lost 1 base, with 13 bases between them. The CDR3 length is 15 residues. The CDR3 DNA follows: TGTGCCAGCAGTTTTCGCAGTGGGGGGTCCTACGAGCAGTACTTC. Translation gives CASSFRSGGSYEQYF.

The rearrangement links TRBV6-1 to TRBJ1-1; 7 bases map to TRBD1. This CDR3 contains 13 residues. The V and J ends lost 10 bases and 5 bases, in that order; junction bases with no gene match: 10. The germline V gene has CDR1 MNHNS and CDR2 SASEGT. The CDR3 bases are TGTGCCACCGAGGACAGGCTGAGTACTGAAGCTTTCTTT. This gives the protein CATEDRLSTEAFF.

This clonotype was observed a handful of times. V gene TRBV9 combines with J gene TRBJ2-1; D gene unclear. CDR1 and CDR2 (germline): SGDLS, YYNGEE. The CDR3 length is 16 residues. The V gene lost 4 bases and the J gene lost 0 bases, with 14 bases spanning the gap. CDR3 region: CASSIRALSSYNEQFF. For the CDR3, the DNA is TGTGCCAGCAGCATCCGGGCCCTCAGCTCCTACAATGAGCAGTTCTTC.

This clonotype has just a few counts. In DNA, the CDR3 is TGTGCCAGCAGCCTGGTGGAAGGGGACGTAGATACGCAGTATTTT. Protein sequence: CASSLVEGDVDTQYF. The chain is built from TRBV3-1 and TRBJ2-3; D possibly uses TRBD1 or TRBD2 (5 bases each). The V gene lost 4 bases and the J gene lost 5 bases, with 16 bases spanning the gap. There are 15 residues in the CDR3. Germline lookup yields CDR1 LGHDT and CDR2 YNNKEL (reference sequence).

This chain uses TRBV29-1 with TRBJ1-2, with D possibly being TRBD1 (5 bases). The V gene's germline CDR1 is SQVTM and CDR2 ANQGSEA. CDR3 length: 11 amino acids. Trimming stripped 7 bases from V and 10 bases from J, with 16 bases between. The DNA for the CDR3 is TGCAGCGCGGATGTGGGGGGATTCTACACCTTC. Translation gives CSADVGGFYTF.

This clonotype has a handful of counts. J is TRBJ2-2 and V is TRBV4-1, with a possible D match to TRBD2 (6 bases). V gave up 1 base and J gave up 0 bases, with 15 bases separating them. There are 18 residues in the CDR3. Germline-derived CDR1 and CDR2 are MGHRA and YSYEKL. The CDR3 region has the DNA TGCGCCAGCAGCCAAGTGGGGGGTTCGCGGACGAACACCGGGGAGCTGTTTTTT. The encoded protein is CASSQVGGSRTNTGELFF.

V gene TRBV7-9 combines with J gene TRBJ2-4, with 10 nucleotides matching TRBD1. Trimming cost V 4 bases and J 0 bases; bases outside gene matches: 3. From germline, CDR1 is SEHNR and CDR2 FQNEAQ (reference sequence). The CDR3 extends over 16 amino acids. The CDR3 is CASSSTGGIAKNIQYF. The CDR3 DNA sequence: TGTGCCAGCAGCTCGACAGGGGGCATAGCCAAAAACATTCAGTACTTC.

The rearrangement links TRBV11-2 to TRBJ1-5, with D tentatively TRBD1 (6 bases). V dropped 5 bases and J dropped 1 base, with 12 bases sitting between them. The CDR3 extends over 15 amino acids. CDR1 is SGHAT and CDR2 is FQNNGV in the germline V gene. This chain's CDR3 is CASSPTTGSNQPQHF. CDR3 DNA: TGTGCCAGCAGCCCGACTACAGGGAGCAATCAGCCCCAGCATTTT. The full variable domain, in which reference TRBV11-2 and TRBJ1-5 provide the parts outside the CDR3, is EAGVAQSPRYKIIEKRQSVAFWCNPISGHATLYWYQQILGQGPKLLIQFQNNGVVDDSQLPKDRFSAERLKGVDSTLKIQPAKLEDSAVYLCASSPTTGSNQPQHFGDGTRLSIL.

There are a few counts of this clonotype. This chain links TRBV6-1 with TRBJ1-1; possibly TRBD1 for D (6 bases). The germline CDR1 and CDR2 sequences are MNHNS and SASEGT. The CDR3 length is 15 residues. Trimming took off 2 bases at V and 8 bases at J, with 18 bases between the two ends. CDR3 nucleotide sequence: TGTGCCAGCAGTGAAACCGGGACACGGCCTTGGGAAGCTTTCTTT. It yields the protein CASSETGTRPWEAFF.

The chain combines TRBV6-2 or TRBV6-3 with TRBJ2-1; 7 nucleotides match TRBD1. V trimming: 6 bases; J trimming: 2 bases; junction bases outside the gene matches: 7. This CDR3 has 15 amino acids. The V gene's germline CDR1 is MNHEY and CDR2 SVGEGT. The CDR3 bases are TGTGCCAGCAGAACACCGGGACAGCCCTACAATGAGCAGTTCTTC. Residues: CASRTPGQPYNEQFF.

The rearrangement joins TRBV3-1 to TRBJ2-2, with 7 positions matching TRBD2. CDR1 and CDR2 (germline): LGHDT, YNNKEL (reference sequence). The CDR3 loop spans 16 amino acids. V lost 0 bases and J lost 4; bases outside the gene matches: 5. CDR3 DNA: TGTGCCAGCAGCCAAGATGGGGGGGATAGCACCGGGGAGCTGTTTTTT. It specifies CASSQDGGDSTGELFF.

This clonotype was counted at least ten times. The chain uses TRBV12-3 or TRBV12-4 and TRBJ2-1; TRBD2 aligns across 11 bases. The CDR3 loop spans 13 amino acids. Losses at the gene ends were 6 bases for V and 7 bases for J; bases not matched to a gene: 2. CDR3: CASSGTSGNEQFF. In DNA, the CDR3 is TGTGCCAGCAGCGGGACTAGCGGTAATGAGCAGTTCTTC.

This clonotype has a handful of counts. V usage is TRBV12-3 or TRBV12-4 and J usage is TRBJ2-2; D may correspond to TRBD1 or TRBD2 (5 bases each). The CDR3 is 15 residues long. Trimming removed 7 bases from V and 1 base from J, with 13 bases in between. CDR3 loop: CASTPWGKNTGELFF. The CDR3 DNA follows: TGTGCCAGCACCCCATGGGGGAAGAACACCGGGGAGCTGTTTTTT.

This clonotype was recorded a few times. CDR3 sequence: CASSSEGAPPDTQYF. The CDR3 DNA follows: TGTGCCAGCAGTTCGGAGGGGGCGCCCCCAGATACGCAGTATTTT. The chain has TRBV6-5 and TRBJ2-3; the D gene is possibly TRBD1 (7 bases). Trimming removed 4 bases at V and 4 bases at J, with 15 bases between. Germline V gene lookup returns CDR1 MNHEY and CDR2 SVGAGI. The CDR3 contains 15 residues.

The V call is TRBV4-1, the J call TRBJ2-3; D possibly corresponds to TRBD2 (7 bases). V lost 1 base and J 4 bases, leaving 12 bases between the germline ends. Germline V gene lookup returns CDR1 MGHRA and CDR2 YSYEKL. This CDR3 spans 15 amino acids. CDR3 in DNA: TGCGCCAGCAGCCAAGTGGGGGGGCCTTCAGATACGCAGTATTTT. Amino acids: CASSQVGGPSDTQYF.

The chain employs TRBV12-3 or TRBV12-4 and TRBJ2-5; 10 bases agree with TRBD1. Trimming cost V 1 base and J 4 bases; bases outside gene matches: 3. CDR3 size: 15 residues. CDR3 DNA sequence: TGTGCCAGCAGTTTAGGGGACAGGGGCGCAGAGACCCAGTACTTC. Its protein product is CASSLGDRGAETQYF.

Only a few counts were recorded for this clonotype. The V call is TRBV12-3 or TRBV12-4, the J call TRBJ2-5; a possible D gene is TRBD1 (5 bases). The CDR3 runs 12 residues. Trimming left V 3 bases short and J 13 bases short, with 15 bases between. CDR3 residues: CASSFDGARSYF. The CDR3 coding sequence is TGTGCCAGCAGTTTCGATGGGGCCCGATCGTACTTC.

This clonotype was seen only a few times. The chain is built from TRBV27 and TRBJ2-7; 11 bases line up with TRBD2. Germline V gene data show CDR1 as MNHEY and CDR2 as SMNVEV (reference sequence). The CDR3 is 15 amino acids. After removal of 2 bases from V and 3 bases from J, the junction contained 3 bases not matched to a gene. Written as DNA, the CDR3 is TGTGCCAGCAGTTTAGGTAGCGGGGGGGTCTACGAGCAGTACTTC. Translating it yields CASSLGSGGVYEQYF.

There are a few counts of this clonotype. CDR3 residues: CASSRPSGNTIYF. CDR3 nucleotide sequence: TGTGCCAGCAGTCGACCTTCTGGAAACACCATATATTTT. The rearrangement links TRBV6-1 to TRBJ1-3; D unclear. Germline-derived CDR1 and CDR2 are MNHNS and SASEGT. The CDR3 length is 13 residues. V shed 5 bases and J shed 1 base, with 6 bases lying between them.

V usage is TRBV4-2 and J usage is TRBJ2-7; 7 bases are a match to TRBD2. The V segment lost 1 base and the J segment 6 bases; nucleotides outside the gene matches: 3. The CDR3 is 13 amino acids. Germline CDR1 reads LGHNA; CDR2 reads YNFKEQ. CDR3 nucleotides: TGTGCCAGCAGCCAAGGGACTAGGCTCGAGCAGTACTTC. It encodes CASSQGTRLEQYF.

This clonotype was counted a few times. J is TRBJ2-5 and V is TRBV28; 7 nucleotides align to TRBD1. The germline CDR1 and CDR2 sequences are MDHEN and SYDVKM. This CDR3 spans 14 amino acids. V trimming: 6 bases; J trimming: 2 bases; junction bases outside the gene matches: 6. CDR3 nucleotides: TGTGCCAGCAGAACAGGGGCCCAGCAAGAGACCCAGTACTTC. It yields the protein CASRTGAQQETQYF. Using reference TRBV28 and TRBJ2-5 for the parts outside the CDR3, the full variable domain is DVKVTQSSRYLVKRTGEKVFLECVQDMDHENMFWYRQDPGLGLRLIYFSYDVKMKEKGDIPEGYSVSREKKERFSLILESASTNQTSMYLCASRTGAQQETQYFGPGTRLLVL.

The chain has TRBV2 and TRBJ2-5; D gene ambiguous. The CDR3 totals 12 residues. Germline CDR1 and CDR2: SNHLY and FYNNEI. V lost 1 base and J lost 7, with 7 bases in between. The CDR3 DNA reads TGTGCCAGCAGTGAAGGGGGTGGGACCCAGTACTTC. Amino acid sequence: CASSEGGGTQYF.

The rearrangement joins TRBV3-1 to TRBJ2-5; weak D call: TRBD2 (5 bases). The length of the CDR3 is 13 residues. V shed 4 bases and J shed 7 bases, with 13 bases lying between them. Germline CDR1 reads LGHDT; CDR2 reads YNNKEL (reference sequence). The CDR3 sequence is CASSLLLRATQYF. The DNA for the CDR3 is TGTGCCAGCAGCCTCCTCCTGAGGGCGACCCAGTACTTC.

The chain joins TRBV14 to TRBJ2-3; D ambiguous. Germline values: CDR1 SGHDN, CDR2 FVKESK. There are 15 residues in the CDR3. V lost 3 bases, J lost 0 bases, and 10 bases lay in between. In nucleotides, the CDR3 is TGTGCCAGCAGCCAGTTCACGGTTAGCACAGATACGCAGTATTTT. Residues: CASSQFTVSTDTQYF.